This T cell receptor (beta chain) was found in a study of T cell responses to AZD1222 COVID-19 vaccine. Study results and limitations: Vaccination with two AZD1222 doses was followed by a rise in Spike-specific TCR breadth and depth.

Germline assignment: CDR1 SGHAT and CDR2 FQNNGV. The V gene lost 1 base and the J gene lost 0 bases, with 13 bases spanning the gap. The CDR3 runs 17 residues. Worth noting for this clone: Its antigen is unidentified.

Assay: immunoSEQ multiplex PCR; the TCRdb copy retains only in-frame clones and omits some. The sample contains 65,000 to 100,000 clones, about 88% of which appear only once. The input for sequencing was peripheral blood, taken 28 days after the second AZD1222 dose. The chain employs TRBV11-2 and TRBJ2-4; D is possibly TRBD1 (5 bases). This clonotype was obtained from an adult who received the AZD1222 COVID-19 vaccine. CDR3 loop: CASSLGDRRLAKNIQYF. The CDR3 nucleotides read TGTGCCAGCAGCTTAGGTGACAGACGGTTAGCCAAAAACATTCAGTACTTC. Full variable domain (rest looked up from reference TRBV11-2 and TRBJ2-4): EAGVAQSPRYKIIEKRQSVAFWCNPISGHATLYWYQQILGQGPKLLIQFQNNGVVDDSQLPKDRFSAERLKGVDSTLKIQPAKLEDSAVYLCASSLGDRRLAKNIQYFGAGTRLSVL.